A single sample gave rise to the 23 T cell receptor beta chains below, sequenced in a study of T cell clones after liver transplantation (dated by TCRdb to about 2019). The library was prepared using the immunoSEQ multiplex PCR assay. TCRdb re-hosts the immuneACCESS table, in-frame sequences only. Its copies lack some clones; in the studies checked, an unresolved V gene accounts for under half of them, and the cause for the rest is not known. Present in this sample are about 24,000 clones, approximately 71% of which were seen just once. The ten most abundant clones make up about 2.8% of the sample. Reading the label with the study, this specimen's time point is: pre-transplant. Sample: CD4+ T cells from blood, taken before liver transplant. The receptor set was obtained from a human donor who received a liver transplant.

This chain uses TRBV30 with TRBJ1-2, with a tentative D call TRBD1 (6 bases). Germline V gene data show CDR1 as GTSNPN and CDR2 as SVGIG (reference sequence). Trimming cost V 4 bases and J 6 bases, with 15 bases left between them. The CDR3 is 13 amino acids. The CDR3 region is CAWKGTGGHGYTF. In DNA form, the CDR3 reads TGTGCCTGGAAGGGCACCGGGGGCCATGGCTACACCTTC.

The chain employs TRBV6-5 and TRBJ2-2, with D perhaps assigned TRBD1 or TRBD2 (5 bases each). CDR1 and CDR2 from the germline V gene are MNHEY and SVGAGI. This CDR3 has 15 amino acids. V lost 6 bases, J lost 2 bases, and 13 bases lay in between. Here the CDR3 DNA reads TGTGCCAGCAGGCCGGGGCCCGTCAACACCGGGGAGCTGTTTTTT. Its protein is CASRPGPVNTGELFF.

V and J are TRBV27 and TRBJ2-1; TRBD1 matches 8 bases. This CDR3 is built from 14 residues. J was trimmed by 7 bases and V by 5 bases; bases with no gene match: 7. Germline lookup yields CDR1 MNHEY and CDR2 SMNVEV (reference sequence). DNA of the CDR3: TGTGCCAGCAGTACCCCAGGGGGCGGGAATGAGCAGTTCTTC. Translation gives CASSTPGGGNEQFF.

The chain joins TRBV7-2 to TRBJ1-3; D may be TRBD1 (5 bases). Germline values: CDR1 SGHTA, CDR2 FQGNSA. CDR3 length: 15 residues. The V gene lost 3 bases and the J gene lost 4 bases, with 13 bases spanning the gap. The CDR3 protein is CASSFGATRGNTIYF. The CDR3 DNA reads as TGTGCCAGCAGCTTCGGGGCTACGAGGGGAAACACCATATATTTT.

This chain links TRBV19 with TRBJ2-5; D possibly corresponds to TRBD1 (5 bases). This CDR3 has 13 residues. CDR1 and CDR2 from the germline V gene are LNHDA and SQIVND (reference sequence). The V gene lost 6 bases and the J gene lost 2 bases, with 10 bases spanning the gap. This CDR3 is CASSRQLQETQYF. For the CDR3, the DNA is TGTGCCAGTAGCAGACAGCTTCAAGAGACCCAGTACTTC.

The chain couples TRBV5-1 to TRBJ2-3, with 9 bases fitting TRBD2. The CDR3 has 17 residues. Germline loops: CDR1 SGHRS, CDR2 YFSETQ. V lost 0 bases, J lost 5 bases, and 10 bases stayed unmatched. CDR3 amino acids: CASSLDLAGGQGDTQYF. The CDR3 nucleotides are TGCGCCAGCAGCTTGGACCTTGCGGGGGGGCAGGGAGATACGCAGTATTTT.

This clone was found a few times. This chain uses TRBV29-1 with TRBJ1-1, with TRBD1 as a possible D gene (6 bases). Trimming stripped 4 bases from V and 0 bases from J, with 12 bases between. The CDR3 spans 14 residues. CDR1 is SQVTM and CDR2 is ANQGSEA in the germline V gene. The CDR3 is CSVVRGGVNTEAFF. Written as DNA, the CDR3 is TGCAGCGTTGTGAGAGGGGGGGTGAACACTGAAGCTTTCTTT.

The chain is built from TRBV7-6 and TRBJ2-5, with D perhaps assigned TRBD1 or TRBD2 (5 bases each). CDR1 and CDR2 from the germline V gene are SGHVS and FNYEAQ. This CDR3 has 14 residues. Trimming took 4 bases from V and 5 from J, leaving 14 bases between them. The CDR3: CASSSRDGGETQYF. The CDR3 bases are TGTGCCAGCAGCTCCCGGGACGGCGGGGAGACCCAGTACTTC.

The chain uses TRBV30 and TRBJ1-5, with 9 positions matching TRBD1. CDR3 size: 14 residues. The junction had 8 bases not matched to a gene; V was cut back by 8 bases and J by 3 bases. Germline CDR1 and CDR2: GTSNPN and SVGIG (reference sequence). The CDR3 reads CAAGQGFLNQPQHF. For the CDR3, the DNA is TGTGCCGCCGGACAGGGGTTTCTCAATCAGCCCCAGCATTTT.

This chain uses TRBV30 with TRBJ1-1; D remains unclear. Germline values: CDR1 GTSNPN, CDR2 SVGIG (reference sequence). Trimming left V 5 bases short and J 2 bases short, with 3 bases between. This CDR3 is built from 10 residues. In DNA, the CDR3 is TGTGCCTGGGTTAACACTGAAGCTTTCTTT. Its translation is CAWVNTEAFF.

The chain employs TRBV9 and TRBJ2-3; D is unclear. V lost 4 bases and J 1 base, leaving 7 bases between the germline ends. CDR3 length: 13 residues. Germline loops: CDR1 SGDLS, CDR2 YYNGEE. CDR3 region: CASSSTRTDTQYF. The CDR3 region has the DNA TGTGCCAGCAGCTCGACACGCACAGATACGCAGTATTTT.

A single count supports this clone. The DNA for the CDR3 is TGTGCCACCAGCAGAGATCGTCTCCTCCTAGATACGCAGTATTTT. Protein product: CATSRDRLLLDTQYF. The rearrangement uses TRBV15 and TRBJ2-3; no reliable D call. In germline, CDR1 is LNHNV, CDR2 YYDKDF (reference sequence). With 0 bases removed from V and 5 bases from J, the gap between germline ends came to 12 bases. There are 15 residues in the CDR3.

This clone was observed a few times. CDR3 residues: CASSLAVSIASGELFF. In DNA form, the CDR3 reads TGTGCCAGCAGCTTAGCGGTCTCAATAGCGTCCGGGGAGCTGTTTTTT. The J gene is TRBJ2-2, the V gene TRBV7-6; tentatively, D is TRBD2 (5 bases). There are 16 residues in the CDR3. Trimming left V 0 bases short and J 6 bases short, with 14 bases between. Germline V lookup: CDR1 SGHVS, CDR2 FNYEAQ.

The rearrangement links TRBV2 to TRBJ1-6, with D perhaps matching TRBD1 (5 bases). V lost 3 bases and J lost 8, with 8 bases in between. CDR3 length: 13 residues. CDR1 SNHLY and CDR2 FYNNEI come from the germline V gene. The chain's CDR3 is CASSDREDSPLHF. The DNA for the CDR3 is TGTGCCAGCAGTGACAGGGAGGATTCACCCCTCCACTTT.

V usage is TRBV30 and J usage is TRBJ1-5, with D possibly matching TRBD1 (6 bases). The CDR3 spans 15 residues. Germline CDR1 and CDR2: GTSNPN and SVGIG (reference sequence). Trimming stripped 5 bases from V and 2 bases from J, with 16 bases between. The CDR3 region has the DNA TGTGCCTGGGCTGGGGGGGGGCAGGGCAATCAGCCCCAGCATTTT. Amino acids: CAWAGGGQGNQPQHF.

This CDR3 is CASSLTRGGRDTEAFF. The DNA for the CDR3 is TGTGCCAGCAGCTTGACCAGGGGAGGTAGGGACACTGAAGCTTTCTTT. The chain uses TRBV7-8 and TRBJ1-1, with a tentative D call TRBD1 (6 bases). CDR1 is SGHVS and CDR2 is FQNEAQ in the germline V gene. V was pared by 3 bases and J by 3 bases, with 17 bases between. The CDR3 runs to 16 residues.

Relative to its sample, this clone is medium-sized (0.01 to 0.1%). V and J are TRBV6-1 and TRBJ1-2, with 9 bases fitting TRBD1. J lost 2 bases, V lost 2 bases, and 9 bases had no gene match. The germline CDR1 and CDR2 sequences are MNHNS and SASEGT. CDR3 length equals 17 residues. The CDR3 region is CASSESFGTGLNYGYTF. The CDR3 bases are TGTGCCAGCAGTGAAAGTTTCGGGACAGGGCTGAACTATGGCTACACCTTC.

The CDR3 DNA reads TGTGCCAGCAGGATTACGGGGGACAGTACATCCTACGAGCAGTACTTC. This sequence encodes CASRITGDSTSYEQYF. The rearrangement links TRBV7-9 to TRBJ2-7; weak D call: TRBD1 (7 bases). V shed 6 bases and J shed 1 base, with 19 bases lying between them. The CDR3 is 16 residues long. CDR1 and CDR2 (germline): SEHNR, FQNEAQ (reference sequence).

V is TRBV2 and J is TRBJ2-2; D gene unclear. Germline V gene lookup returns CDR1 SNHLY and CDR2 FYNNEI. V was trimmed by 5 bases and J by 8 bases, leaving 9 bases between them. The CDR3 is 12 amino acids. CDR3 coding DNA: TGTGCCAGCAGTTTTTCCCCGGGGGAGCTGTTTTTT. Translation gives CASSFSPGELFF.

The rearrangement uses TRBV7-8 and TRBJ1-5, with D perhaps matching TRBD1 (5 bases). V lost 3 bases and J lost 1, with 10 bases in between. Per germline, CDR1 SGHVS and CDR2 FQNEAQ. CDR3 size: 15 residues. In nucleotides, the CDR3 is TGTGCCAGCAGCTTTTCCCAGGGCAGCAATCAGCCCCAGCATTTT. Translation gives CASSFSQGSNQPQHF.

V is TRBV7-2 and J is TRBJ2-5, with unresolved D. The germline gives CDR1 SGHTA, CDR2 FQGNSA. This CDR3 is built from 13 residues. V gave up 8 bases and J gave up 1 base, with 11 bases separating them. The CDR3 region has the DNA TGTGCCAGCGCGGTGGGCCCCCAAGAGACCCAGTACTTC. It yields the protein CASAVGPQETQYF.

The genes are TRBV6-5 and TRBJ1-2, with TRBD1 matching 9 bases. CDR1 and CDR2 from the germline V gene are MNHEY and SVGAGI. This CDR3 contains 14 residues. With V trimmed by 7 bases and J by 2 bases, 5 bases remained unmatched. Here the CDR3 reads CASTRGQGNYGYTF. The DNA of the CDR3 is TGTGCCAGCACCCGAGGACAGGGGAACTATGGCTACACCTTC.

The rearrangement links TRBV21-1 to TRBJ2-2. TRBV21-1 is tagged as a pseudogene. The CDR3 is 13 amino acids. CDR3 nucleotides: TGTGCCAGCAGCAAAGTTGCTACCGGGGAGCTGTTTTTT. Protein sequence: CASSKVATGELFF.